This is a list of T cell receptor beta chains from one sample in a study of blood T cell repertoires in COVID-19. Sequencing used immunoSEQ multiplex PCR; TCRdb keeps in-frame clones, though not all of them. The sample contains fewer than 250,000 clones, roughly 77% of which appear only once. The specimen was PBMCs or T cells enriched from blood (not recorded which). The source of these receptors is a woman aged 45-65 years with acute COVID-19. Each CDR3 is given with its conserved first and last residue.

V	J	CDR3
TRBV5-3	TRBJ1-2	CARSLARGRGYGYTF
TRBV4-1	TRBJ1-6	CASSQGRGGYNSPLHF
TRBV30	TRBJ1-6	CAWSVDSTSPLHF
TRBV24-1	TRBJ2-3	CATSDRLAEDTQYF
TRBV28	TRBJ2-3	CASTPGSTDTQYF
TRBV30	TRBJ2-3	CAWSAGSGGAGDTQYF
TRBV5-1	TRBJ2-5	CASTVFGQAQETQYF
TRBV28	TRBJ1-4	CASSLQGLGEKLFF
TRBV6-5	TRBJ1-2	CASSYEFLYGYTF
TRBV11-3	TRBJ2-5	CASSLRGGSETQYF
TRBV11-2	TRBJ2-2	CASSSFKLAKNTGELFF
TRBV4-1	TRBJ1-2	CASSPGVGGHYGYTF
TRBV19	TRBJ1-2	CASKPRQPHYGYTF
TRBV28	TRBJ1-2	CASSLTTGPYGYTF
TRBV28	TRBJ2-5	CASSPAQGWRYF
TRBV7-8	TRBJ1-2	CASSPPGTGVYGYTF
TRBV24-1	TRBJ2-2	CATSDPRGRTGELFF
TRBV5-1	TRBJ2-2	CASSSSGGGSTGELFF
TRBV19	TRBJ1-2	CASSIGGADYDGYTF
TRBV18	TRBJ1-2	CASSPTNIANYGYTF
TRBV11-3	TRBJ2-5	CASSLGSEETQYF
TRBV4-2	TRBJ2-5	CASSRSTDYQETQYF
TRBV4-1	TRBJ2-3	CASSQDPAGAVGTDTQYF
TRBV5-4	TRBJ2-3	CASSYFTDTQYF
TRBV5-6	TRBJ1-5	CVSSLSQVGDQPQHF
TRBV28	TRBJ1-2	CASSLSGDRVGGYTF
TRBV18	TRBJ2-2	CASSPGQGARANTGELFF
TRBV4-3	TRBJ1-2	CASSQMIVTAGYGYTF
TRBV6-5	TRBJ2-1	CASSYLTSGGANEQFF
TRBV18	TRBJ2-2	CASSEGSTGELFF
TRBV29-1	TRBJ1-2	CSVRQIGYTF
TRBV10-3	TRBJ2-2	CAISDGGGHDTHTGELFF
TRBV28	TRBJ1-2	CASSLGQVLGGYTF
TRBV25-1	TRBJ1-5	CASSDSTPGGDQPQHF
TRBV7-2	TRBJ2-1	CASSPQGFSEQFF
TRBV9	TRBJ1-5	CASSPRQGEGQPQHF